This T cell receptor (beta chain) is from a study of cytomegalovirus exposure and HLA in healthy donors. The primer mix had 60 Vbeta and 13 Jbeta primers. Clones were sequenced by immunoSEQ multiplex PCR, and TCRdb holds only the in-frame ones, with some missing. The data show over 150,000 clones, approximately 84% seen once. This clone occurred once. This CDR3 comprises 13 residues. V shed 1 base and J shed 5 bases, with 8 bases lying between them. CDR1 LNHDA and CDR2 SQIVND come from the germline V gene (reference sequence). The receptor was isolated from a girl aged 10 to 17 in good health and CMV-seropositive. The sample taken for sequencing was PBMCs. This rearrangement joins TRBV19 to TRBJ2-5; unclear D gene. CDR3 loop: CASSIGAVETQYF. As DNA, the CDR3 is TGTGCCAGTAGTATAGGGGCTGTTGAGACCCAGTACTTC.